This T cell receptor beta chain is drawn from a study of CD8+ T cells in alopecia areata. Study at large: People stayed on tofacitinib for 6 to 18 months, then stopped the drug for 6 months. General study findings and limits: Under tofacitinib, fewer expanded CD8+ clones appeared among the top 100 scalp clones. When scalp samples are sequenced, resident alphabeta T cells of normal skin are also captured.

cDNA reverse transcribed from extracted RNA served as the sequencing template. Measured with immunoSEQ multiplex PCR; TCRdb has only the in-frame clones, and not every one. The repertoire holds hundreds of thousands of clones, with roughly 66% as singletons. Stated treatment: oral pan-JAK inhibitor, 5-10 mg twice daily. Germline V gives CDR1 SQVTM, CDR2 ANQGSEA. Trimming pared 3 bases from V and 4 bases from J, leaving 17 bases between. The CDR3 has 15 residues. With regard to this clone: Its antigen is unidentified.

This receptor was taken from a human donor with alopecia areata. This rearrangement joins TRBV29-1 to TRBJ2-3; D call uncertain. Sequences were derived from CD4+ T cells sorted from blood, sampled at approximately week 42, from a patient treated with tofacitinib. The CDR3 DNA is TGCAGCGTTGAGGGTTTTTCAGGATTGCCAGATACGCAGTATTTT. The encoded protein is CSVEGFSGLPDTQYF.